The 6 T cell receptor beta chains given below trace back to one sample, sequenced in a study of human T cells and chemical hapten exposure (dated by TCRdb to the early 2020s). Explained via the paper, the time point label denotes: pre-sensitization, week 0. What this sample's treatment or condition label stands for: therapeutic diphenylcyclopropenone sensitization with weekly scalp DPC. Libraries were constructed by RACE. Instrument on record: NextSeq 500. TCRdb reprocessed the public reads (quality trimming at Q25 with fastp, clone calling with MiXCR) and kept in-frame beta chains. Each entry merges the rows of one CDR3 protein and shows their most common DNA and genes. The sample yields 300,000 to 450,000 distinct CDR3 sequences; more than 4.5% were counted once. The leading ten clones occupy about 2.5% of the sample. Sequenced here: whole blood, sampled in connection with sensitization to the hapten diphenylcyclopropenone (DPC). Receptors originate from a woman aged 45-65 years with alopecia areata. Some clones in this sample may be carry-over from other donors' samples.

There are many counts of this clonotype. The chain carries TRBV20-1 and TRBJ1-6, with TRBD1 identical over 7 bases. Germline-derived CDR1 and CDR2 are DFQATT and SNEGSKA (reference sequence). V shed 2 bases, J shed 5 bases, and the junction held 9 bases outside the gene matches. The CDR3 length is 16 residues. The CDR3 protein is CSARMNRDRNNSPLHF. The CDR3 coding sequence is TGCAGTGCTAGAATGAACCGGGACAGAAATAATTCACCCCTCCACTTT.

This clonotype was counted only a few times. The chain links TRBV14 to TRBJ1-4; D ambiguous. Germline V lookup: CDR1 SGHDN, CDR2 FVKESK. The CDR3 loop spans 15 amino acids. The ends were cut back, 0 bases at V and 4 bases at J, with 9 bases in the middle. CDR3 residues: CASSQDQEFNEKLFF. In DNA, the CDR3 is TGTGCCAGCAGCCAAGACCAAGAATTTAATGAAAAACTGTTTTTT.

In its sample, this clonotype was seen a few times. The chain has TRBV4-1 and TRBJ2-4, with D hard to call. The CDR3 spans 15 residues. CDR1 and CDR2 (germline): MGHRA, YSYEKL. V was cut by 1 base and J by 0 bases, with 7 bases left in between. The chain's CDR3 is CASSQAVLAKNIQYF. Here the CDR3 DNA reads TGCGCCAGCAGCCAAGCGGTTCTAGCCAAAAACATTCAGTACTTC.

The chain recombines TRBV20-1 with TRBJ1-1; D unclear. The CDR3 loop spans 11 amino acids. V was cut by 6 bases and J by 4 bases, with 9 bases left in between. From germline, CDR1 is DFQATT and CDR2 SNEGSKA (reference sequence). The CDR3 here is CSAARATEAFF. For the CDR3, the DNA is TGCAGTGCCGCGAGGGCCACTGAAGCTTTCTTT.

This clonotype came up many times. The genes are TRBV20-1 and TRBJ2-4; D might be TRBD1 or TRBD2, each matching 5 bases. This CDR3 region has 15 residues. Between the trimmed V and J ends, which lost 3 bases and 6 bases, there was a span of 18 bases. Germline CDR1 DFQATT, CDR2 SNEGSKA (reference sequence). This CDR3 is CSARGDADYVNIQYF. The CDR3 DNA follows: TGCAGTGCTAGGGGGGACGCTGACTATGTAAACATTCAGTACTTC.

V and J are TRBV25-1 and TRBJ2-5; 11 nucleotides align to TRBD2. This CDR3 spans 14 amino acids. The germline CDR1 and CDR2 sequences are MGHDK and SYGVNS. Trimming removed 4 bases from V and 6 bases from J; junction bases left unmatched: 4. CDR3 nucleotides: TGTGCCAGCAGTGTCCTAGCGGGGGGCCAGACCCAGTACTTC. This encodes CASSVLAGGQTQYF.